This T cell receptor beta chain was captured by sequencing in a study of cytomegalovirus exposure and HLA in healthy donors. Study-wide findings and caveats: The investigators catalogued 150 to 200 TCR beta chains as cytomegalovirus-associated. Data from an earlier analysis indicated that most TCR beta V segments were productive either about 87% or about 30% of the time. Further analysis was carried out later, and it showed several of the most significant clusters appearing linked to common viral pathogens. Cytomegalovirus status was reportedly diagnosed by the classifier with high sensitivity and specificity.

Amplification used 60 Vbeta primers and 13 Jbeta primers. The data were produced by immunoSEQ multiplex PCR, yet TCRdb's version contains in-frame clones alone and is incomplete. This sample yields approximately 90,000 clones, of which roughly 77% are seen a single time; approximately 2.3% belongs to the top ten. Turning to this clone: What it binds is unknown.

The germline V and J ends were trimmed by 10 bases and 8 bases, with 17 bases remaining between them. Germline V CDR1 and CDR2: MDHEN, SYDVKM. This CDR3 has 13 residues. The TCR sequence derives from a man aged 40-49 years in good health and CMV-seronegative. The chain recombines TRBV28 with TRBJ1-4, with a tentative D call TRBD1 (5 bases). Source material: PBMCs. CDR3 nucleotides: TGTGCCACCGCCCTGGGGGGAAGGGAAAAACTGTTTTTT. This sequence encodes CATALGGREKLFF.